This TCR beta chain was found in a study of control samples from healthy donors and cancer patients. Profiling relied on immunoSEQ multiplex PCR, and the TCRdb table lists in-frame clones only, not all of them. The sample lists under 200,000 clones, nearly 96% occurring once. The TCR originated in a woman in her twenties or thirties in good health. The sample was blood.

The CDR3: CASSLAGRGYQPQHF. CDR3 nucleotide sequence: TGTGCCAGCAGTTTAGCCGGCAGGGGGTATCAGCCCCAGCATTTT. The rearrangement uses TRBV28 and TRBJ1-5, with 7 bases lining up with TRBD1. CDR1 is MDHEN and CDR2 is SYDVKM in the germline V gene. The CDR3 consists of 15 residues. J gave up 5 bases and V 2 bases, and 6 bases lay outside the gene matches.